The rows below give T cell receptor beta chains drawn from one sample of a study of OX40 agonist ivuxolimab in advanced cancers. TCRdb keeps only in-frame clones here, not all; method: immunoSEQ multiplex PCR. Among 17,000 or so clones listed, about 90% were seen once. Sequencing was performed on CD4+ or CD8+ T cells sorted from blood, taken in a trial of the OX40 agonist ivuxolimab. The receptors were sampled from an adult with an advanced solid tumor such as melanoma, head and neck, liver or kidney cancer. Each CDR3 is given without its conserved first and last residue. A row's size may be missing; if present it is once, few, many or a size class.

V,size,J,CDR3
TRBV7-8,.,TRBJ2-7,ASSLGQHSYEQY
TRBV6-4,.,TRBJ2-3,ASSAGGPTDTQY
TRBV5-1,few,TRBJ2-7,ASSLGAGINEQY
TRBV11-2,medium-sized,TRBJ2-7,ASSYPGVYEQY
TRBV19,.,TRBJ2-1,ASSIVSHNEQF
TRBV13,.,TRBJ1-2,ASSSLQGARGYT
TRBV25-1,.,TRBJ2-3,ASSAFNSGAAGTQY
TRBV6-1,.,TRBJ1-1,ASSEGRGTEAF
TRBV9,.,TRBJ2-1,ASSVGTVLQTHEQF
TRBV4-1,.,TRBJ1-5,ASSQVLEYSNQPQH
TRBV23-1,few,TRBJ2-7,ASSPTDRSSYEQY
TRBV11-2,.,TRBJ2-7,ASSFGRDEQY
TRBV4-1,.,TRBJ2-7,ASSTLWGGSYEQY